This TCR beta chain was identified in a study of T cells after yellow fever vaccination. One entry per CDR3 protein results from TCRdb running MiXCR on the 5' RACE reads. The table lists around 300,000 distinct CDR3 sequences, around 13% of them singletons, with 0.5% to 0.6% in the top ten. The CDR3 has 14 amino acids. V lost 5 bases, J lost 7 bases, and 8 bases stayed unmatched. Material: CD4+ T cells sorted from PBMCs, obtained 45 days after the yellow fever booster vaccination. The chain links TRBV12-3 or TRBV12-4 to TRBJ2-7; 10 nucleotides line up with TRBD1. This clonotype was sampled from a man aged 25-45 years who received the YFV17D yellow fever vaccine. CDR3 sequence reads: CASSPDRGQFEQYF. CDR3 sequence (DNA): TGTGCCAGCAGTCCAGACAGGGGGCAGTTTGAGCAGTACTTC.